A selection of T cell receptor beta chains follows, all from one sample in a study of T cells after somatic rescue of genetic block. Here immunoSEQ multiplex PCR was the method, and the copy in TCRdb shows in-frame clones only, minus some. This table has more than 70,000 clones, 70% to 90% appearing once. The source material was peripheral blood mononuclear cells (PBMCs). The source of these receptors is a woman under 30. Each CDR3 is given without its conserved first and last residue.

>TRBV5-1|TRBJ2-1
ASSLGTSGKYNEQF
>TRBV2|TRBJ2-1
ASSATSGGLSRRSSYNEQF
>TRBV27|TRBJ2-7
ASSLRDRGLDEQY
>TRBV29-1|TRBJ2-5
SVEKGTTGGGETQY
>TRBV27|TRBJ2-5
ASSFTQETQY
>TRBV11-3|TRBJ2-7
ASSLRLADTDEQY
>TRBV30|TRBJ1-5
AWSAGTGWAGNQPQH
>TRBV29-1|TRBJ1-4
SVCRDATNEKLF
>TRBV14|TRBJ2-7
ASSQGVEQY
>TRBV7-8|TRBJ1-1
ASSSQGGDTEAF
>TRBV7-9|TRBJ2-1
ASSAGQGLGAGVATEQF
>TRBV19|TRBJ2-6
ASRERVRSGANVLT
>TRBV5-1|TRBJ2-3
ASSPGGLVERADTQY
>TRBV5-4|TRBJ1-2
ASSLGTLRTTDDYGYT
>TRBV7-3|TRBJ2-3
ASSSAQGGIGHTQY
>TRBV15|TRBJ2-1
ATSRGRDRSYNEQF
>TRBV11-2|TRBJ2-1
ASSLAGVNEQF
>TRBV5-1|TRBJ2-1
ASSLVGSGLGGEQF
>TRBV5-5|TRBJ1-2
ASSLSRESYGYT
>TRBV5-1|TRBJ1-6
ASSRTGVNSPLH
>TRBV28|TRBJ1-5
ASSLAHQPQH
>TRBV30|TRBJ1-5
AWSRRADQPQH
>TRBV29-1|TRBJ1-1
SVYDWARGNTEAF
>TRBV18|TRBJ1-1
ASSPQSGEGTEAF
>TRBV27|TRBJ2-7
ASSLETYGEQY
>TRBV11-2|TRBJ2-1
ASSLGVEQF
>TRBV7-2|TRBJ2-2
ASRSRVANTGELF
>TRBV5-1|TRBJ1-1
ASRQGAGTEAF
>TRBV6-1|TRBJ1-5
ASSDEPFSNQPQH
>TRBV27|TRBJ2-3
ASSLSQGAGYSDTQY
>TRBV27|TRBJ1-4
ASSSTGGLLNEKLF
>TRBV10-3|TRBJ2-1
ATKREVGGYNEQF
>TRBV30|TRBJ1-5
AWSGAGAQGQPQH
>TRBV7-2|TRBJ1-2
ASSFLRDRGDGYT
>TRBV2|TRBJ1-1
ASSERGPNTEAF
>TRBV11-3|TRBJ2-2
ASALGGVDTGELF
>TRBV11-2|TRBJ2-2
ASSARLFSDTGELF
>TRBV7-7|TRBJ2-5
ASSLAGTGEETQY
>TRBV11-2|TRBJ2-3
ASSLVVDTQY
>TRBV18|TRBJ2-5
ASSSYQETQY
>TRBV19|TRBJ2-7
ASSTQLGPDYSQY
>TRBV9|TRBJ1-5
ASSVGTGIDQPQH
>TRBV9|TRBJ1-4
ASSGGGNEKLF
>TRBV11-3|TRBJ1-3
ASSLTGPGRDTIY
>TRBV15|TRBJ2-3
ATSREAGGPDTQY
>TRBV5-1|TRBJ2-3
ASSLDPVAGGTDTQY
>TRBV7-9|TRBJ1-3
ASSPWGAGAYSGNTIY
>TRBV27|TRBJ2-7
ASSSEAPSYEQY
>TRBV28|TRBJ2-5
ASSFPGPSRETQY